The source of this TCR beta chain is a study of T-cell memory formation after mild COVID-19 (dated by TCRdb to about 2021). Background for the entire study: TCR sequence clusters from the two donors were found to be largely donor specific. The cohort comprised two young, previously healthy adult volunteers, one female and one male. In a couple of donors, T-cell clones that expanded and contracted after mild COVID-19 were tracked by sequencing TCRalpha and TCRbeta repertoires over time.

What the work shows at the level of the full study, not this receptor alone: From day 15 to 85, contracting clones showed balanced CD4/CD8 phenotypes, whereas a second wave of clones that expanded from day 15 to 37 leaned towards CD4+. SARS-CoV-2 specificity of the second-wave clones peaking on day 37 was not confirmed. Contracting CD4+ clones were found mainly in CM and EM memory subsets, while CD8+ clones were enriched in EMRA. The study included only a couple of mild cases, and larger cohorts that include severe cases with pre-infection samples were judged to be necessary. Some responding clones were found in pre-infection memory, which suggests that pre-existing cross-reactive memory T cells took part in the SARS-CoV-2 response.

This sample was sequenced with an Illumina NovaSeq 6000. TCRalpha and TCRbeta cDNA libraries were constructed by 5'RACE with constant-segment primers, with sample barcodes and unique molecular identifiers being introduced. RNA was extracted from every sample with Trizol reagent. Library amplification was performed in two PCR steps, and a second sample barcode and Illumina TruSeq adapters were introduced in the second step. Sequencing of libraries was performed on an Illumina NovaSeq with 2 x 150 bp paired-end reads. Per the original workflow: With migec v1.2.7, reads were demultiplexed and then collapsed into UMI-guided consensus sequences. With mixcr v2.1.11, UMI consensuses were aligned to TRA and TRB V and J templates and assembled into clonotypes. Expanded or contracted clonotypes were those called significant by both edgeR and NoisET, with noise models trained on biological replicates. edgeR calls used a false discovery rate-adjusted p below 0.01 and a log2 fold-change threshold of 1. PCA with hierarchical clustering of max-normalized trajectories of the 1000 most abundant clonotypes was used as exploratory dynamics analysis. Separately sequenced CD4+ and CD8+ repertoires were used to assign a CD4 or CD8 phenotype to each responding clone. The raw public reads went through TCRdb reprocessing: fastp at Q25, MiXCR clone calling, in-frame beta chains kept. CDR3 protein duplicates are merged, each entry listing the most common genes and DNA. The V and J calls here are based on TCRdb, not the publication. For this sample the table gives roughly 410,000 distinct CDR3 sequences, of which approximately 25% were detected only once. 8.8% of the sample lies in the top ten.

Ficoll-Paque density gradient centrifugation was the method used to isolate PBMCs. The table lists this clonotype with a few counts. Which antigen it targets is not known. No much larger clonotype is one base removed from it; base qualities were not supplied. The TCR sequence derives from an adult woman who had mild COVID-19 (a few samples of this study predate the infection). The sample titles of this study are shuffled in the database, so cell type and time point are left out; the donor was told from shared clones. Sequencing input: PBMCs or a T cell subset sorted from them (not recorded which).

The sequenced DNA: TGTGCCAGCAGCCTTTACAGGGTAGGGACCCCCAATGAGCAGTTCTTC. This is translated as CASSLYRVGTPNEQFF. Recombination joined TRBV14 with TRBJ2-1, with a weak D call of TRBD1 (6 bases match). Reading the germline V gene gives CDR1 SGHDN and CDR2 FVKESK. Including the terminal cysteine and phenylalanine, the CDR3 comprises 16 residues. CDR3 DNA is the only sequence kept; it has 48 bases, read in frame from the first base. V gives up 4 bases and J gives up 6 bases, and the segment between their germline ends measures 19 bases.